The next 14 T cell receptor beta chains were all read from a single sample in a study of technical replicates of blood from a handful of donors. Assay: immunoSEQ multiplex PCR; the TCRdb copy retains only in-frame clones and omits some. Here the sample spans 80,000 to 95,000 clones, around 92% being singletons. Sequenced sample: T cells isolated from PBMCs. The receptors derive from a human donor in good health.

This rearrangement joins TRBV30 to TRBJ2-7; 7 positions match TRBD1. Trimming cost V 8 bases and J 5 bases; bases outside gene matches: 15. CDR3 length: 14 residues. Germline CDR1 reads GTSNPN; CDR2 reads SVGIG (reference sequence). The CDR3 is CATNTGTEGHEQYF. The CDR3 region has the DNA TGTGCCACCAATACCGGGACAGAGGGCCACGAGCAGTACTTC.

This clone occurred once. This chain links TRBV6-4 with TRBJ2-3; 9 bases are shared with TRBD1. V trimming: 4 bases; J trimming: 1 base; junction bases outside the gene matches: 0. The CDR3 contains 14 residues. Germline V CDR1 and CDR2: MRHNA, SNTAGT. The CDR3 coding sequence is TGTGCCAGCAGTGGGACAGGGGGCACAGATACGCAGTATTTT. Residues: CASSGTGGTDTQYF.

The chain uses TRBV27 and TRBJ1-1; D is unclear. The CDR3 length is 14 residues. Trimming left V 1 base short and J 3 bases short, with 9 bases between. Germline V gene sequence: CDR1 MNHEY, CDR2 SMNVEV (reference sequence). The CDR3 nucleotides are TGTGCCAGCAGTTTATTTGAGGGCTACACTGAAGCTTTCTTT. Its translation: CASSLFEGYTEAFF.

This chain joins TRBV14 and TRBJ2-5; D is ambiguous. The V end was cut by 5 bases, the J end by 7 bases, with 11 bases between. This CDR3 has 12 amino acids. CDR1 SGHDN and CDR2 FVKESK come from the germline V gene. CDR3 DNA: TGTGCCAGCAGCAAGTCGAGATGGACCCAGTACTTC. Amino acid sequence: CASSKSRWTQYF.

This chain connects TRBV5-6 to TRBJ1-1, with no clear D. V lost 5 bases and J 3 bases, leaving 8 bases between the germline ends. Germline-derived CDR1 and CDR2 are SGHDT and YYEEEE. The CDR3 is made up of 12 amino acids. Written as DNA, the CDR3 is TGTGCCAGCAGTAGCGGTGACACTGAAGCTTTCTTT. Protein: CASSSGDTEAFF. The full variable domain, its missing parts supplied by reference TRBV5-6 and TRBJ1-1, is DAGVTQSPTHLIKTRGQQVTLRCSPKSGHDTVSWYQQALGQGPQFIFQYYEEEERQRGNFPDRFSGHQFPNYSSELNVNALLLGDSALYLCASSSGDTEAFFGQGTRLTVV.

This clone was detected once. V gene TRBV5-1 combines with J gene TRBJ2-1, with a possible D match to TRBD1 (6 bases). Germline loops: CDR1 SGHRS, CDR2 YFSETQ. V lost 0 bases to trimming and J lost 7 bases, with 14 bases between them. CDR3 length equals 15 residues. The CDR3 bases are TGCGCCAGCAGCTTGGTTCCAGGGGCAGGGAATGAGCAGTTCTTC. This gives the protein CASSLVPGAGNEQFF.

This rearrangement joins TRBV5-5 to TRBJ1-1; D remains ambiguous. Germline-derived CDR1 and CDR2 are SGHKS and YYEKEE (reference sequence). The CDR3 consists of 14 residues. V was trimmed by 1 base and J by 4 bases, leaving 11 bases between them. The CDR3 here is CASSLTPPGTEAFF. The CDR3 DNA reads as TGTGCCAGCAGCTTGACCCCCCCCGGCACTGAAGCTTTCTTT.

The chain links TRBV10-3 to TRBJ2-7, with TRBD2 matching over 13 bases. With 6 bases clipped from V and 5 bases from J, the junction kept 4 bases outside the gene matches. Germline V lookup: CDR1 ENHRY, CDR2 SYGVKD. The CDR3 totals 14 residues. CDR3 sequence (DNA): TGTGCCATCAGAGGACTAGCGGGAGTAGACGAGCAGTACTTC. Translation gives CAIRGLAGVDEQYF.

The table lists this clone with a few counts. The CDR3 reads CASSYGGRNYGYTF. CDR3 bases: TGTGCCAGCAGTTACGGGGGGAGAAACTATGGCTACACCTTC. The chain is built from TRBV6-5 and TRBJ1-2; possibly TRBD1 for D (5 bases). This CDR3 is built from 14 residues. Germline loops: CDR1 MNHEY, CDR2 SVGAGI. The V and J ends lost 2 bases and 2 bases respectively, with 9 bases between them.

J is TRBJ2-3 and V is TRBV6-5, with a possible D match to TRBD1 (6 bases). This CDR3 is 15 amino acids long. Germline loops: CDR1 MNHEY, CDR2 SVGAGI. Trimming shortened V by 4 bases and J by 3 bases, and 14 bases separated the two germline ends. The CDR3 DNA reads TGTGCCAGCAGTTCGCCAACTAGGGGGACAGATACGCAGTATTTT. Its protein product is CASSSPTRGTDTQYF.

CDR3: CASRGAGATDTQYF. CDR3 bases: TGTGCCAGTCGAGGGGCGGGGGCGACAGATACGCAGTATTTT. The chain joins TRBV6-5 to TRBJ2-3; possibly TRBD2 for D (7 bases). CDR1 is MNHEY and CDR2 is SVGAGI in the germline V gene. This CDR3 region has 14 residues. Trimming removed 9 bases from V and 3 bases from J, with 16 bases in between.

The chain has TRBV5-4 and TRBJ1-1; D perhaps matches TRBD1 (6 bases). The CDR3 length is 15 residues. Looked up from germline, CDR1 is SGHNT and CDR2 is YYREEE (reference sequence). V lost 4 bases and J lost 1, with 14 bases in between. CDR3 protein: CASSIPGQQNTEAFF. The DNA of the CDR3 is TGTGCCAGCAGCATCCCAGGACAGCAGAACACTGAAGCTTTCTTT.

The V call is TRBV5-1, the J call TRBJ2-5, with D maybe TRBD1 (5 bases). Deletions cut 4 bases from V and 4 bases from J, with 14 bases between. This CDR3 has 14 residues. Germline CDR1 and CDR2: SGHRS and YFSETQ. CDR3 coding DNA: TGCGCCAGCAGCGAAATTAATCAGGGAGAGACCCAGTACTTC. Translation gives CASSEINQGETQYF.

This chain connects TRBV5-1 to TRBJ2-3, with D possibly matching TRBD2 (6 bases). There are 17 residues in the CDR3. Germline V gene data show CDR1 as SGHRS and CDR2 as YFSETQ. With 0 bases removed from V and 4 bases from J, the gap between germline ends came to 18 bases. The CDR3 DNA follows: TGCGCCAGCAGCTTGGGGAGCCGGGCTAGCGCCTCAGATACGCAGTATTTT. Encoded protein: CASSLGSRASASDTQYF.